The source of this TCR beta chain is a study of blood T cell repertoires in COVID-19. In the study overall: The analysed material was cDNA or gDNA that came from T cells, B-cell-depleted T cells, or PBMCs.

The germline CDR1 and CDR2 sequences are MNHEY and SVGEGT. The V segment lost 5 bases and the J segment 3 bases; nucleotides outside the gene matches: 2. The CDR3 is 15 residues long. TCRdb's table, derived via immunoSEQ multiplex PCR, lists solely in-frame clones and lacks some. The sample records more than 300,000 clones, roughly 92% being singletons. The clonotype comes from a middle-aged woman who had been exposed to COVID-19. Sequencing was done on a sample of PBMCs or T cells enriched from blood (not recorded which). This chain links TRBV6-2 or TRBV6-3 with TRBJ2-2; 11 bases line up with TRBD2. CDR3 DNA: TGTGCCAGCAGTACTAGCGGGAGTTACACCGGGGAGCTGTTTTTT. Translation gives CASSTSGSYTGELFF.